The 19 T cell receptor beta chains presented below share a single source sample, sequenced in a study of tumor-infiltrating lymphocytes in glioblastoma multiforme. Three nested ARM-PCR rounds with V-beta and C-beta primers built TCRB libraries. TCRdb analysed the multiplex PCR reads with MiXCR anew, one entry per CDR3 protein. Among fewer than 10,000 distinct CDR3 sequences listed, under 85% were seen once. The sample taken for sequencing was brain tumor tissue. The receptor source for this set is a male donor with glioblastoma.

This clonotype is labeled as medium-sized. The chain links TRBV7-8 to TRBJ1-1; 7 bases line up with TRBD1. Germline V gene sequence: CDR1 SGHVS, CDR2 FQNEAQ. The length of the CDR3 is 15 residues. J was trimmed by 7 bases and V by 0 bases; bases with no gene match: 8. The CDR3 bases are TGTGCCAGCAGCTTAGCTTGGGGGGGACAGCGTGAAGCTTTCTTT. Its translation: CASSLAWGGQREAFF. The full variable domain, rest sourced from reference TRBV7-8 and TRBJ1-1, is GAGVSQSPRYKVAKRGQDVALRCDPISGHVSLFWYQQALGQGPEFLTYFQNEAQLDKSGLPSDRFFAERPEGSVSTLKIQRTQQEDSAVYLCASSLAWGGQREAFFGQGTRLTVV.

Concerning this clonotype itself: A much bigger clone sits one base away, suggesting this may be a read error. This rearrangement joins TRBV7-3 to TRBJ2-1, with D possibly TRBD2 on 5 matching bases. Germline V gives CDR1 SGHTA, CDR2 FQGTGA. The CDR3 length is 17 residues. CDR3 loop: CTSSLTPAGDYNNEQFF. CDR3 bases: TGTACCAGCAGCTTAACTCCAGCCGGTGACTACAACAATGAGCAGTTCTTC.

The chain couples TRBV4-1 to TRBJ2-1; 7 bases agree with TRBD2. This CDR3 region has 17 residues. Per germline, CDR1 MGHRA and CDR2 YSYEKL. Germline trimming cut 1 base from V and 0 bases from J; bases unmatched to any gene: 6. CDR3 region: CASSQGTSVSSYNEQFF. The CDR3, as DNA: TGCGCCAGCAGCCAAGGTACTAGCGTGAGCTCCTACAATGAGCAGTTCTTC.

Comments on this clonotype: One junction end disagrees with the germline gene, perhaps due to a read error. The rearrangement uses TRBV20-1 and TRBJ2-1; D unresolved. The CDR3 is made up of 14 amino acids. Germline V CDR1 and CDR2: DFQATT, SNEGSKA (reference sequence). The CDR3 nucleotides read TGCAGTGCCAGAGATGAGGCTGTGCTGTATGAGCAATTCTTC. Amino acid sequence: CSARDEAVLYEQFF.

J is TRBJ2-5 and V is TRBV6-5, with D perhaps matching TRBD1 (5 bases). This CDR3 has 13 residues. V was clipped by 4 bases and J by 5 bases, with 11 bases between them. Germline V CDR1 and CDR2: MNHEY, SVGAGI. The DNA of the CDR3 is TGTGCCAGCAGTTCTTACAGGTGCGAGACCCAGTACTTC. It translates to CASSSYRCETQYF.

The chain uses TRBV11-2 and TRBJ2-3, with D maybe TRBD2 (5 bases). Germline V gene lookup returns CDR1 SGHAT and CDR2 FQNNGV. This CDR3 contains 14 residues. V dropped 10 bases and J dropped 5 bases, with 19 bases sitting between them. This CDR3 is CAITTLAGEDTQYF. The DNA for the CDR3 is TGTGCCATCACTACTCTAGCTGGTGAAGATACGCAGTATTTT.

The gene calls are TRBV29-1 and TRBJ2-1, with 11 bases fitting TRBD1. The germline gives CDR1 SQVTM, CDR2 ANQGSEA. With 3 bases clipped from V and 7 bases from J, the junction kept 2 bases outside the gene matches. This CDR3 region has 13 residues. The DNA of the CDR3 is TGCAGCGTTGAGGGACAGGGGGGTAATGAGCAGTTCTTC. Encoded protein: CSVEGQGGNEQFF.

In the case of this clonotype: One end of the junction is discordant with germline, which a read error may explain. The chain carries TRBV20-1 and TRBJ2-7, with D unresolved. Germline V lookup: CDR1 DFQATT, CDR2 SNEGSKA (reference sequence). This CDR3 region has 14 residues. As DNA, the CDR3 is TGCAGTGCTAGAGACGCTGGCCTCTCCTTCGAGCAGTACTTC. Its translation is CSARDAGLSFEQYF.

This clonotype was detected only a few times. Germline and junction disagree at one end, which may indicate a read error. V gene TRBV20-1 combines with J gene TRBJ2-7, with D unclear. Per germline, CDR1 DFQATT and CDR2 SNEGSKA (reference sequence). The CDR3 runs to 13 residues. The CDR3 region has the DNA TGCAGAGCTAGAGTTATGAACTCCTACGAGCAGTACTTC. It translates to CRARVMNSYEQYF.

CDR3 protein: CSARESASGGTYNEQFF. As DNA, the CDR3 is TGCAGTGCTAGGGAGTCGGCTAGCGGGGGGACCTACAATGAGCAGTTCTTC. V is TRBV20-1 and J is TRBJ2-1, with 11 bases aligning to TRBD2. The CDR3 spans 17 residues. V lost 3 bases, J lost 2 bases, and 9 bases stayed unmatched. Per the germline V gene, CDR1 is DFQATT and CDR2 is SNEGSKA (reference sequence).

This sequence joins TRBV6-1 and TRBJ2-6, with D unresolved. CDR1 and CDR2 (germline): MNHNS, SASEGT. The CDR3 has 14 residues. Deletions cut 10 bases from V and 2 bases from J, with 12 bases between. CDR3 coding DNA: TGTGCCACAGCTTCCAGCACTGGGGCCAACGTCCTGACTTTC. Translating gives CATASSTGANVLTF.

About this clonotype itself: The germline gene is not matched at one end of the junction; a read error may be the cause. CDR3 in amino acids: CGSSAKPGQGGRTEAFF. CDR3 DNA: TGTGGCAGCAGTGCAAAGCCGGGACAGGGCGGGAGAACTGAAGCTTTCTTT. This chain links TRBV11-2 with TRBJ1-1; 9 bases are shared with TRBD1. The V gene's germline CDR1 is SGHAT and CDR2 FQNNGV. This CDR3 spans 17 amino acids.

This clonotype has only a few counts. A much larger clone lies a single base off, so this may be a read error. J is TRBJ1-1 and V is TRBV6-5; D is unresolved. CDR1 is MNHEY and CDR2 is SVGAGI in the germline V gene. The CDR3 loop spans 12 amino acids. CDR3 bases: TGTGCCAGCAGTTACTCGAACACTGGAGCTTTCTTT. Amino acid sequence: CASSYSNTGAFF.

This chain links TRBV5-6 with TRBJ1-1, with a possible D match to TRBD1 (6 bases). From germline, CDR1 is SGHDT and CDR2 YYEEEE. This CDR3 is built from 15 residues. Trimming took off 5 bases at V and 7 bases at J, with 21 bases between the two ends. CDR3: CASSKTTTGRNEAFF. CDR3 DNA sequence: TGTGCCAGCAGTAAAACAACCACAGGGAGGAATGAAGCTTTCTTT.

Comment on this clonotype: The junction shows a germline mismatch at one end, possibly a read error. The chain combines TRBV20-1 with TRBJ2-1; D tentatively fits TRBD1 or TRBD2 (5 bases each). Per the germline V gene, CDR1 is DFQATT and CDR2 is SNEGSKA (reference sequence). The CDR3 is 16 amino acids. CDR3 residues: CSASRPGLTGMNEQFF. The CDR3 DNA reads TGCAGTGCTAGTCGACCGGGGCTAACGGGAATGAATGAGCAATTCTTC.

The rearrangement uses TRBV20-1 and TRBJ2-1; TRBD2 matches at 14 bases. The V segment lost 5 bases and the J segment 7 bases; nucleotides outside the gene matches: 7. The CDR3 covers 15 residues. CDR1 is DFQATT and CDR2 is SNEGSKA in the germline V gene (reference sequence). The CDR3 loop reads CSAPGLAGGLNEQFF. The CDR3 DNA follows: TGCAGTGCTCCCGGACTAGCGGGAGGTCTTAATGAGCAGTTCTTC.

In nucleotides, the CDR3 is TGCAGCGTTGAATATATGGCGGGGGCTAGCGGGCAGTTCTTC. Translation: CSVEYMAGASGQFF. The J gene is TRBJ2-1, the V gene TRBV29-1; D may be TRBD2 (7 bases). The CDR3 has 14 residues. The V and J ends lost 2 bases and 12 bases respectively, with 20 bases between them. Germline CDR1 reads SQVTM; CDR2 reads ANQGSEA.

As to this clonotype: A junction end diverges from the germline sequence, so it may reflect a read error. V and J are TRBV14 and TRBJ2-7, with D possibly TRBD1 on 5 matching bases. Per germline, CDR1 SGHDN and CDR2 FVKESK. CDR3 size: 17 residues. CDR3 coding DNA: TGTGTCAGCAGCCAAGGACCATGGCAGGGTGGTTCCTACGAGCAGTACTTC. Its protein is CVSSQGPWQGGSYEQYF.

Of note for this clonotype: Compared with germline, one end of the junction differs, possibly owing to a read error. The CDR3 DNA follows: TGTGCCAGCAGCCCAGGACTAGCCTCCCACAATGAGCAGTTCTTC. Its protein product is CASSPGLASHNEQFF. The chain uses TRBV11-2 and TRBJ2-1; 8 bases fit TRBD2. This CDR3 contains 15 residues. CDR1 SGHAT and CDR2 FQNNGV come from the germline V gene. Together with reference TRBV11-2 and TRBJ2-1, the CDR3 gives the full variable domain: EAGVAQSPRYKIIEKRQSVAFWCNPISGHATLYWYQQILGQGPKLLIQFQNNGVVDDSQLPKDRFSAERLKGVDSTLKIQPAKLEDSAVYLCASSPGLASHNEQFFGPGTRLTVL.